The clone carrying this T cell receptor beta chain has a count of ten or more. Its cognate antigen is unknown. Trimming shortened V by 4 bases and J by 0 bases, and 7 bases separated the two germline ends. From germline, CDR1 is WSHSY and CDR2 SAAADI. This CDR3 is 14 amino acids long. The data were taken from a study of early T cells in non-severe SARS-CoV-2 infection. Study conclusions and caveats: Lookups in VDJdb leaned toward anti-spike CD8 responses and missed private and CD4 specificities.

Attached unique molecular identifiers marked individual cDNA molecules. TCRdb analysed the 5' RACE reads with MiXCR anew, one entry per CDR3 protein. The sample has tens of thousands of distinct CDR3 sequences; 3% to 5% are singletons. The TCR originated in an adult who was a healthcare worker with PCR-confirmed SARS-CoV-2 infection or an uninfected control (not recorded which). The source material was whole blood. The chain joins TRBV10-2 to TRBJ1-5; D call uncertain. DNA for the CDR3: TGCGCCAGCAGTGTCAGTACTAGCAATCAGCCCCAGCATTTT. It translates to CASSVSTSNQPQHF.